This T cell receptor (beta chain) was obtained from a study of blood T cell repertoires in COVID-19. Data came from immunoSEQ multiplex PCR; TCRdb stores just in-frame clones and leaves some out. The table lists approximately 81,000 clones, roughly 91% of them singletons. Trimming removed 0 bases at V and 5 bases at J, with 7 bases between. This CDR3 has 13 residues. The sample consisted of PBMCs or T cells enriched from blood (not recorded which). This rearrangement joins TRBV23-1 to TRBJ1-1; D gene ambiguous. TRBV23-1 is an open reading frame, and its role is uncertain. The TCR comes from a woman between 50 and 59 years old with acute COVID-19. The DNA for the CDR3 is TGCGCCAGCAGTCAATCCGGAGGGACTGAAGCTTTCTTT. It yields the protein CASSQSGGTEAFF.